A selection of T cell receptor beta chains follows, all from one sample in a study of blood T cell repertoires in COVID-19. Profiling relied on immunoSEQ multiplex PCR, and the TCRdb table lists in-frame clones only, not all of them. Among some 230,000 clones listed, about 88% were seen once. Source material: peripheral blood. Source of these receptors: a man aged 35-49 years with acute or convalescent COVID-19. The CDR3 runs from the conserved cysteine through the conserved F or W. D genes are given only for firm matches. Clone size is not always given. Where it is, it says once, few, many or a class for expanded clones.

>12|TRBV6-5|TRBD1|TRBJ1-1|.
TGTGCCAGCAGTCGACAGGGGGCTGAAGCTTTCTTT
CASSRQGAEAFF
>15|TRBV5-6|.|TRBJ2-1|.
TGTGCCAGCAGTCCCGGGGAGATCTCCTACAATGAGCAGTTCTTC
CASSPGEISYNEQFF
>12|TRBV30|TRBD1|TRBJ1-1|.
TGTGCCTGGAGTGGGGGACAGTTTGAAGCTTTCTTT
CAWSGGQFEAFF
>15|TRBV7-6|TRBD1|TRBJ1-4|once
TGTGCCAGCAGCCCCCGAGGACAGGGGGCTGAAAAACTGTTTTTT
CASSPRGQGAEKLFF
>17|TRBV4-3|.|TRBJ2-1|.
TGCGCCAGCAGCCAAGAGTTAGGGGACACCTCCTACAATGAGCAGTTCTTC
CASSQELGDTSYNEQFF
>14|TRBV7-3|.|TRBJ1-3|.
TGTGCCAGCAGCTTAACCCCGGCTGGAAACACCATATATTTT
CASSLTPAGNTIYF
>12|TRBV29-1|TRBD1|TRBJ1-2|once
TGCAGCGTTGACAGGGGGACCGGAGGCTACACCTTC
CSVDRGTGGYTF
>14|TRBV28|TRBD1|TRBJ1-4|.
TGTGCCAGCAGTTTACAGGGGGCGAGGGAAAAACTGTTTTTT
CASSLQGAREKLFF
>14|TRBV6-5|.|TRBJ1-2|.
TGTGCCAGCAGCCGCCTGGGAGGGAACTATGGCTACACCTTC
CASSRLGGNYGYTF
>16|TRBV5-4|TRBD1|TRBJ1-1|.
TGTGCCAGCAGCTTGGAACAGGGGACTCCGAACACTGAAGCTTTCTTT
CASSLEQGTPNTEAFF
>16|TRBV27|.|TRBJ2-2|few
TGTGCCAGCAGAGTCCCTCAGGGGTCCGCCACCGGGGAGCTGTTTTTT
CASRVPQGSATGELFF
>18|TRBV14|TRBD1|TRBJ1-2|.
TGTGCCAGCAGCCCTCTACCGGGACAGGGGCCCTTAGTCTATGGCTACACCTTC
CASSPLPGQGPLVYGYTF
>13|TRBV30|.|TRBJ2-7|once
TGTGCCTGGAGTGTACCAGGGCTCTACGAGCAGTACTTC
CAWSVPGLYEQYF
>13|TRBV28|.|TRBJ1-2|few
TGTGCCAGCATAGGTGGGGCGCTCAATGGCTACACCTTC
CASIGGALNGYTF
>14|TRBV2|TRBD1|TRBJ1-1|.
TGTGCCAGCAGTATCGGACAGGTGGGTATCGAAGCTTTCTTT
CASSIGQVGIEAFF
>14|TRBV3-1/TRBV3-2|TRBD1|TRBJ2-1|.
TGTGCCAGCAGGAACTTCGGACAGGGCGGTGAGCAGTTCTTC
CASRNFGQGGEQFF
>15|TRBV3-1/TRBV3-2|.|TRBJ1-6|.
TGTGCCAGCAGCCAAGTGCAGGGGTTGAATTCACCCCTCCACTTT
CASSQVQGLNSPLHF
>15|TRBV5-1|.|TRBJ2-3|.
TGCGCCAGCAGCCTACGAAACGGGGTATGGGATACGCAGTATTTT
CASSLRNGVWDTQYF
>14|TRBV2|TRBD1|TRBJ1-2|.
TGTGCCAGCAGGGGGGGAGGACAGGGCGGAGGCTACACCTTC
CASRGGGQGGGYTF
>16|TRBV9|TRBD2|TRBJ2-5|.
TGTGCCAGCAGCGTTACTAGCGGGGAATACCAAGAGACCCAGTACTTC
CASSVTSGEYQETQYF
>13|TRBV24-1|TRBD1|TRBJ1-5|.
TGTGCCACCAGTGATCCAGGGGGTCAGCCCCAGCATTTT
CATSDPGGQPQHF
>14|TRBV5-6|TRBD1|TRBJ1-1|.
TGTGCCAGCAGCCCCAGGGGGCTGAGCACTGAAGCTTTCTTT
CASSPRGLSTEAFF
>13|TRBV18|TRBD1|TRBJ2-7|.
TGTGCCAGCTCACCGGGGGACAGTTACGAGCAGTACTTC
CASSPGDSYEQYF
>14|TRBV2|TRBD1|TRBJ2-3|once
TGTGCCACGATGCTTATACAGGGGGCGGATACGCAGTATTTT
CATMLIQGADTQYF
>14|TRBV27|.|TRBJ1-2|.
TGTGCCAGCAGTTTAGGTGGGGGAGGCTATGGCTACACCTTC
CASSLGGGGYGYTF
>15|TRBV9|TRBD1|TRBJ2-2|few
TGTGCCAGCAGCCTCCAGGGGGCGAAGGACGGGGAGCTGTTTTTT
CASSLQGAKDGELFF
>14|TRBV7-2|TRBD1|TRBJ1-2|.
TGTGCCAGCAGCTCAAAGACAGGGGACTATGGCTACACCTTC
CASSSKTGDYGYTF
>15|TRBV5-5|TRBD1|TRBJ2-3|.
TGTGCCAGCATCGACGGACAGGATTACACAGATACGCAGTATTTT
CASIDGQDYTDTQYF
>15|TRBV19|.|TRBJ1-2|.
TGTGCCAGTAGTATGGGCCAACTGTTTAACTATGGCTACACCTTC
CASSMGQLFNYGYTF
>15|TRBV6-1|.|TRBJ1-5|.
TGTGCCAGCAGTGAAGTGGGAAGCGGGGTTCAGCCCCAGCATTTT
CASSEVGSGVQPQHF
>15|TRBV18|TRBD1|TRBJ1-2|.
TGTGCCAGCTCACCTGCCGGGACAGGGGACCAAGGCTACACCTTC
CASSPAGTGDQGYTF
>15|TRBV10-3|.|TRBJ2-5|.
TGTGCCATCAGTGAGGGAACAGACCTCCGAGAGACCCAGTACTTC
CAISEGTDLRETQYF
>17|TRBV9|TRBD1|TRBJ1-5|once
TGTGCCAGCAGCTTCTCGCCGGACAGGAGTAGCAATCAGCCCCAGCATTTT
CASSFSPDRSSNQPQHF
>14|TRBV2|.|TRBJ1-5|.
TGTGCCAGCAGTGATGTACAGGTTTATCAGCCCCAGCATTTT
CASSDVQVYQPQHF
>15|TRBV10-3|TRBD1|TRBJ1-2|.
TGTACGGCCGGGACAGGGCCTCTGGATCTGCGTTGGGACACCTTC
CTAGTGPLDLRWDTF
>15|TRBV2|TRBD2|TRBJ2-3|.
TGTGCCAGCACCTCTAGCGGGGGAGGAACAGATACGCAGTATTTT
CASTSSGGGTDTQYF
>15|TRBV5-1|.|TRBJ1-6|.
TGCGCCAGCAGCCCAAGATCGGACCCTAGCTCACCCCTCCACTTT
CASSPRSDPSSPLHF
>12|TRBV28|TRBD2|TRBJ2-7|few
TGTGCCAGCTCGGGGGGCTCCTACGAGCAGTACTTC
CASSGGSYEQYF
>15|TRBV24-1|TRBD2|TRBJ2-7|.
TGTGCCACCAGTGACCCGCGGGAGAGCTCCTACGAGCAGTACTTC
CATSDPRESSYEQYF
>16|TRBV5-1|TRBD1|TRBJ2-2|.
TGCGCCAGCAGCACTTCCGGGACAGGGGCCGCCGGGGAGCTGTTTTTT
CASSTSGTGAAGELFF
>15|TRBV6-5|.|TRBJ1-6|.
TGTGCCAGCAGCAGGGGTTCGCCCAACGATTCACCCCTCCACTTT
CASSRGSPNDSPLHF
>15|TRBV19|.|TRBJ2-1|.
TGTGCCAGTAGTATCACGGCGGGGCAGTACAATGAGCAGTTCTTC
CASSITAGQYNEQFF
>17|TRBV13|TRBD2|TRBJ2-1|.
TGTGCCAGCAGCCAACCCACGGGACTAGCGCTCTCGGGTGAGCAGTTCTTC
CASSQPTGLALSGEQFF
>16|TRBV20-1|.|TRBJ2-7|.
TGCAGTGCTAGTGGCCCCGGTAGGACTTCGTCCTACGAGCAGTACTTC
CSASGPGRTSSYEQYF
>14|TRBV7-9|TRBD1|TRBJ1-1|.
TGTGCCAGCAGCTTTGGGACAGTGAACACTGAAGCTTTCTTT
CASSFGTVNTEAFF